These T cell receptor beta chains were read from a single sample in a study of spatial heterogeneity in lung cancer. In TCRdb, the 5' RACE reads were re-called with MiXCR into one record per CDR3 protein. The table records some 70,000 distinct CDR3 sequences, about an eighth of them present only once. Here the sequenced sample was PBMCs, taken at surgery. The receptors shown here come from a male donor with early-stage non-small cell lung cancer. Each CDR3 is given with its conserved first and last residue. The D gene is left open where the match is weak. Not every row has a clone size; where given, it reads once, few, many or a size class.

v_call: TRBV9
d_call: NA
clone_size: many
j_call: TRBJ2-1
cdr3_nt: TGTGCCAGCAGCGTAGGAGAGGGAACGCAGTTCTTC
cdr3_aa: CASSVGEGTQFF

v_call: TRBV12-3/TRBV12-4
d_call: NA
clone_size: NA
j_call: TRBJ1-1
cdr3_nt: TGTGCCAGCAGTTTGTCAGGGGTCGAGGGTAACCCTGAAGCTTTCTTT
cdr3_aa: CASSLSGVEGNPEAFF

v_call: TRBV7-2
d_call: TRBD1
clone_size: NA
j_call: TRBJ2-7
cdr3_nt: TGTGCCAGCAGCTTCGAGGGACAGGGATTCTACGAGCAGTACTTC
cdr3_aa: CASSFEGQGFYEQYF

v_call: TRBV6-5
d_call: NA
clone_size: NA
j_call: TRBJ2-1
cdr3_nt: TGTGCCAGCAGTTACATTAATGAGCAGTTCTTC
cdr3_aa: CASSYINEQFF

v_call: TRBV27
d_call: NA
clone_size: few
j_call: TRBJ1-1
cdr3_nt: TGTGCCAGCAGTTCACACGGGGGGGGCACTGAAGCTTTCTTT
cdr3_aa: CASSSHGGGTEAFF

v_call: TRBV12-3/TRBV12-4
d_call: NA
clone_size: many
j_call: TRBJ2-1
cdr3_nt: TGTGCCAGCAGTTCATCCTCTATCGATGAGCAGTTCTTC
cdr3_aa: CASSSSSIDEQFF

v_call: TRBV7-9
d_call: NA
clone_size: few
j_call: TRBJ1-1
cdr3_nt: TGTGCCAGCACTGAACGGACGAACACTGAAGCTTTCTTT
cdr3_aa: CASTERTNTEAFF

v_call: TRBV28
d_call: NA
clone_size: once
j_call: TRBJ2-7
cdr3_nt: TGTGCCAGCAGCACCTCAGGCACCGAGCAGTACTTC
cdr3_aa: CASSTSGTEQYF

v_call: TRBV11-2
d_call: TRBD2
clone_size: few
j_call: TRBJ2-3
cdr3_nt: TGTGCCAGCAGCTTAACCCCCGGGACTAGCGGGAGCAGGGATACGCAGTATTTT
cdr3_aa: CASSLTPGTSGSRDTQYF

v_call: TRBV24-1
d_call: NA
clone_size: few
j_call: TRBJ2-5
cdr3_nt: TGTGCCACCAGTGATCCTTCTAGGGGCGGGGAGACCCAGTACTTC
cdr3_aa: CATSDPSRGGETQYF

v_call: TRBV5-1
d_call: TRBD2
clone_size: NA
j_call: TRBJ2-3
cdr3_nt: TGCGCCAGCAGCCCCTTACGGGGGGACACAGATACGCAGTATTTT
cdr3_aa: CASSPLRGDTDTQYF

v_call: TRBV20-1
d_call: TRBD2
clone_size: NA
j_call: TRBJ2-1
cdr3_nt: TGCAGTGCCCCGGGACTAGCGGGAAGGATGGGTGAGCAGTTCTTC
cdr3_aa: CSAPGLAGRMGEQFF

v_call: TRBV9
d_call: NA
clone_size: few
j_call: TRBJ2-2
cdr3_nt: TGTGCCAGCCAGGGGACCGACGAGGCCGGGGAGCTGTTTTTT
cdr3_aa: CASQGTDEAGELFF

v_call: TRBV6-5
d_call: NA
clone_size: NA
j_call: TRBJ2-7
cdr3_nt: TGTGCCAGCAGCTCACTCTCGGGTGCAGGGACCCACGAGCAGTACTTC
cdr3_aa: CASSSLSGAGTHEQYF

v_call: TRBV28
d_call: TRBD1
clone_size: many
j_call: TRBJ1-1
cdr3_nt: TGTGCCAGCAGTACGGACAGGGGGAAGATTTCGGAAGCTTTCTTT
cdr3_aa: CASSTDRGKISEAFF

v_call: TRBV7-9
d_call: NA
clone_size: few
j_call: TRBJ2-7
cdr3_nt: TGTGCCAGCAGCTTAGAGGGCCGGGACGAGCAGTACTTC
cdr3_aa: CASSLEGRDEQYF

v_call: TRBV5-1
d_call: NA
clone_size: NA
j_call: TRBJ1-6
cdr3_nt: TGCGCCAGCAGCTTGGATAGGTCTTCACCCCTCCACTTT
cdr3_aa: CASSLDRSSPLHF

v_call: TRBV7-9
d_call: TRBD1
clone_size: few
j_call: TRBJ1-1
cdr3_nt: TGTGCCAGCAGCCTCAGGACAGGGGGCATTAGGGACACTGAAGCTTTCTTT
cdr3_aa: CASSLRTGGIRDTEAFF

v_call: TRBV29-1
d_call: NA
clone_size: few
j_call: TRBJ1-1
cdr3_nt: TGCAGCGTTGAAGAGAGGGGGGGAGCTTTCTTT
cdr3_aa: CSVEERGGAFF

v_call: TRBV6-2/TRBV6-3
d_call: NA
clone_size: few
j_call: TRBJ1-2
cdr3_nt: TGTGCCAGCAGTTACTCGTCGGCCCGAAGCTACACCTTC
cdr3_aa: CASSYSSARSYTF

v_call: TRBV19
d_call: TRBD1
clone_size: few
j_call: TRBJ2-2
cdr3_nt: TGTGCCACCAAGGGGGACAGGGGTCCCGGGGAGCTGTTTTTT
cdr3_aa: CATKGDRGPGELFF

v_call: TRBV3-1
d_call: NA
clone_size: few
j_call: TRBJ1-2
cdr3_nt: TGTGCCAGCAGCCAAGGCCGGAGCGCGTCCTATGGCTACACCTTC
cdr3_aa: CASSQGRSASYGYTF

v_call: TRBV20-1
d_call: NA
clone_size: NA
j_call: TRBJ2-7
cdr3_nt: TGCAGTGCTAGAGCTCCGGGACGGGATTTTGAGCAGTACTTC
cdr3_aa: CSARAPGRDFEQYF

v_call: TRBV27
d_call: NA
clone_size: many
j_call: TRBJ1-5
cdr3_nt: TGTGCCAGCAGTTTATTGCCCCCTAGCAATCAGCCCCAGCATTTT
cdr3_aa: CASSLLPPSNQPQHF

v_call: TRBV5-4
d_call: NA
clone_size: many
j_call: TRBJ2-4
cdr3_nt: TGTGCCAGCAGCCCCCGAGGGGGGGGGTTGAACATTCAGTACTTC
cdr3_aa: CASSPRGGGLNIQYF

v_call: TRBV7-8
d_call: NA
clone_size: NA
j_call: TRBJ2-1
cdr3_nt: TGTGCCAGCAGCTTATGGAGGGCCGGGACCCGACCCTACAATGAGCAGTTCTTC
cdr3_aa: CASSLWRAGTRPYNEQFF

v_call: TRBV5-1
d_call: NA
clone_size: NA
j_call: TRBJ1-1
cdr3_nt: TGCGCCAGCAGCTTGGTCGGCTTCACTGAAGCTTTCTTT
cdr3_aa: CASSLVGFTEAFF

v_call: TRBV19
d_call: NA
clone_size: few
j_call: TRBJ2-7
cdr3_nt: TGTGCCAGTAGTACCCTGGGCCTCTCCTACGAGCAGTACTTC
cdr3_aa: CASSTLGLSYEQYF

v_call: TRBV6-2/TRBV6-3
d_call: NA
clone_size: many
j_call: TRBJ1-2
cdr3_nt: TGTGCCAGCAGTTCCGGGGGGCAGCACTATGGCTACACCTTC
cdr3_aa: CASSSGGQHYGYTF

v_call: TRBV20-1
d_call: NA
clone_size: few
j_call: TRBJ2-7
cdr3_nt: TGCAGTGCTAGCAAAACAAAGTTATACGAGCAGTACTTC
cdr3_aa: CSASKTKLYEQYF

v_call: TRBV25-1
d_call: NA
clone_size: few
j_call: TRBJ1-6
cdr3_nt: TGTGCCAGCAGTGAATTGGACAGTAATTCACCCCTCCACTTT
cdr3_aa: CASSELDSNSPLHF

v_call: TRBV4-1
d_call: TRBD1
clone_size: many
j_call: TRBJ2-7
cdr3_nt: TGCGCCAGCAGCCAACCATCCTCCGGGACAGAATACGAGCAGTACTTC
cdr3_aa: CASSQPSSGTEYEQYF

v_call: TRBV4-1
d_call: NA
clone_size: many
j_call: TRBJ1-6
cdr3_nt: TGCGCCAGCAGCCAAGCATCAGCTCGTAATTCACCCCTCCACTTT
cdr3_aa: CASSQASARNSPLHF

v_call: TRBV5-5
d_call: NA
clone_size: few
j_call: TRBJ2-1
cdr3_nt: TGTGCCAGCAGCTTGTTCACCCGGAATGAGCAGTTCTTC
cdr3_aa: CASSLFTRNEQFF

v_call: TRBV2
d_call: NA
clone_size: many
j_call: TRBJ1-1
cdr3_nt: TGTGCCAGCAGTGATACAGGGATTCGGAACACTGAAGCTTTCTTT
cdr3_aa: CASSDTGIRNTEAFF

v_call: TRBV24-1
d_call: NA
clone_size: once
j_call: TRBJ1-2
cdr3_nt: TGTGCCACCAGTACCCGGACGGCGCGGGGCTACACCTTC
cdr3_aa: CATSTRTARGYTF

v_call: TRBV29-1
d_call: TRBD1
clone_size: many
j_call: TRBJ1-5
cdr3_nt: TGCAGCGTTGCGACAGGGAGTCGCAATCAGCCCCAGCATTTT
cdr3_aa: CSVATGSRNQPQHF

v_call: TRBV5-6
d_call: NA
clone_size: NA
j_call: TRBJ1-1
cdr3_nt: TGTGCCAGCAGCAGCGACGGGGCTGGTGACACTGAAGCTTTCTTT
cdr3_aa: CASSSDGAGDTEAFF

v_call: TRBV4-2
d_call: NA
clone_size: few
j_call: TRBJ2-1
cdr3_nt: TGTGCCAGCAGCCAAGATCGTGGGGGGTACAATGAGCAGTTCTTC
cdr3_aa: CASSQDRGGYNEQFF

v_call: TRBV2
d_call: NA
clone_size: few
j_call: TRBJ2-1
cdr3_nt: TGTGCCAGCAGTGCTTCCCTGAGGGGCGAGCAGTTCTTC
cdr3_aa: CASSASLRGEQFF

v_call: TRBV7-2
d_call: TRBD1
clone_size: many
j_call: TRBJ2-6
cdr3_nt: TGTGCCAGCAGCCTAACCGGGACAGGATACTCTGGGGCCAACGTCCTGACTTTC
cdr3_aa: CASSLTGTGYSGANVLTF

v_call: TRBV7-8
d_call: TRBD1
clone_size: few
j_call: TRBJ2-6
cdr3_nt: TGTGCCAGCACCGTACAGGGGATGTCAGGGGCCAACGTCCTGACTTTC
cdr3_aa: CASTVQGMSGANVLTF

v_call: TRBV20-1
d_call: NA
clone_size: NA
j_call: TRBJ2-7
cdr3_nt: TGCAGTGCTTTCCTCGACAGCCCCCTAGTTGAAGAGCAGTACTTC
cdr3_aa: CSAFLDSPLVEEQYF

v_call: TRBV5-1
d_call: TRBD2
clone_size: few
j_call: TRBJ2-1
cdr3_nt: TGCGCCAGCAGCTTCACTAGCGGGAGCTCCTACAATGAGCAGTTCTTC
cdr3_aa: CASSFTSGSSYNEQFF

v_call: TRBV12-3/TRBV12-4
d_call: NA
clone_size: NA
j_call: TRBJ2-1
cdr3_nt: TGTGCCAGCAGTTTTGTATCGGGAGCGTTCTCCTACAATGAGCAGTTCTTC
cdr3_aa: CASSFVSGAFSYNEQFF

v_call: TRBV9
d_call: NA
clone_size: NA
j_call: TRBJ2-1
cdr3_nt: TGTGCCAGCAGCGTAGCTGTGGAGCAGTTCTTC
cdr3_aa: CASSVAVEQFF

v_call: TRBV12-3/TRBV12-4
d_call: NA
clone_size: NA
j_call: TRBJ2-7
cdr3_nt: TGTGCCAGCAGCCCTAGCAGTGTGGGCTACGAGCAGTACTTC
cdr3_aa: CASSPSSVGYEQYF

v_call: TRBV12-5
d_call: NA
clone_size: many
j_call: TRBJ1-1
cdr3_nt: TGTGCTAGTGGTTTGAGGATTTTATCTGAAGCTTTCTTT
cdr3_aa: CASGLRILSEAFF

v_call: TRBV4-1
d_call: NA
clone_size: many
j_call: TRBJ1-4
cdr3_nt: TGCGCCAGCAGCCAAGATGGATTGGGAGGGGGAAAACTGTTTTTT
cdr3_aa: CASSQDGLGGGKLFF

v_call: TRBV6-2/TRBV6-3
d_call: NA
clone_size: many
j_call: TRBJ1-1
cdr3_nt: TGTGCCAGCAGAGCAGGGAAGGCTTTCTTT
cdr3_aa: CASRAGKAFF

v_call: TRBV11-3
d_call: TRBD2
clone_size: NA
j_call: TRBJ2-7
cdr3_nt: TGTGCCAGCAGACCAAGTAGCGGGAGTACTCCCTACGAGCAGTACTTC
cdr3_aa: CASRPSSGSTPYEQYF

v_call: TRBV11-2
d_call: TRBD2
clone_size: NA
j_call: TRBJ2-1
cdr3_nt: TGTGCCAGCAGAAGAACTAGCGGGGGGGACAATGAGCAGTTCTTC
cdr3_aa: CASRRTSGGDNEQFF